These 9 T cell receptor beta chains share one sample of origin, sequenced in a study of T cell responses to AZD1222 COVID-19 vaccine. The protocol was immunoSEQ multiplex PCR, while the TCRdb copy is restricted to in-frame clones and leaves out a portion. The sample has 90,000 to 150,000 clones; 75% to 90% are singletons. This sample comprised peripheral blood, obtained 28 days after the second AZD1222 dose. These receptors originate from an adult who received the AZD1222 COVID-19 vaccine.

The rearrangement links TRBV25-1 to TRBJ1-5; 8 bases align to TRBD1. The CDR3 is 15 amino acids. CDR1 and CDR2 (germline): MGHDK, SYGVNS. The V and J ends lost 4 bases and 4 bases, in that order; junction bases with no gene match: 6. Here the CDR3 DNA reads TGTGCCAGCAGTGGCTCAGGGGGCCTTAATCAGCCCCAGCATTTT. It encodes CASSGSGGLNQPQHF.

The chain couples TRBV5-1 to TRBJ2-2, with D possibly being TRBD1 (5 bases). This CDR3 is 15 amino acids long. The V and J ends lost 3 bases and 2 bases respectively, with 11 bases between them. Germline CDR1 reads SGHRS; CDR2 reads YFSETQ. CDR3 sequence reads: CASSSLTENTGELFF. The CDR3 DNA reads TGCGCCAGCAGCTCCCTGACAGAAAACACCGGGGAGCTGTTTTTT. The full variable domain, in which reference TRBV5-1 and TRBJ2-2 provide the parts outside the CDR3, is KAGVTQTPRYLIKTRGQQVTLSCSPISGHRSVSWYQQTPGQGLQFLFEYFSETQRNKGNFPGRFSGRQFSNSRSEMNVSTLELGDSALYLCASSSLTENTGELFFGEGSRLTVL.

This clone was seen once. The chain joins TRBV3-1 (or the pseudogene TRBV3-2) to TRBJ2-7, with D perhaps TRBD1 or TRBD2 (5 bases each). The V end was cut by 5 bases, the J end by 3 bases, with 20 bases between. The CDR3 spans 16 residues. The germline gives CDR1 LGHDT, CDR2 YNNKEL (reference sequence). The CDR3 DNA follows: TGTGCCAGCAGCTGGGGCTCCGGGACCACCGGCTACGAGCAGTACTTC. It yields the protein CASSWGSGTTGYEQYF.

This chain uses TRBV27 with TRBJ1-5; D uncertain. CDR3 size: 16 residues. V shed 5 bases and J shed 2 bases, with 16 bases lying between them. Germline lookup yields CDR1 MNHEY and CDR2 SMNVEV (reference sequence). CDR3 amino acids: CASSSLADPGNQPQHF. The CDR3 DNA reads as TGTGCCAGCAGTAGTTTAGCAGATCCGGGCAATCAGCCCCAGCATTTT.

The rearrangement joins TRBV6-4 to TRBJ1-1; D gene uncertain. The CDR3 extends over 12 amino acids. The V gene lost 6 bases and the J gene lost 8 bases, with 13 bases spanning the gap. Per germline, CDR1 MRHNA and CDR2 SNTAGT. CDR3 DNA sequence: TGTGCCAGCAGGGGTTTAGGTGGGGAAGCTTTCTTT. It codes for CASRGLGGEAFF.

The J gene is TRBJ2-3, the V gene TRBV18; D possibly corresponds to TRBD1 (5 bases). The V end lost 0 bases, the J end lost 0 bases, and 10 bases lay between the germline ends. Germline CDR1 reads KGHSH; CDR2 reads LQKENI. This CDR3 region has 16 residues. CDR3 in DNA: TGTGCCAGCTCACCACCGAGGACAACTAGCACAGATACGCAGTATTTT. The encoded protein is CASSPPRTTSTDTQYF.

The chain recombines TRBV5-1 with TRBJ2-2, with D uncertain. V was cut by 1 base and J by 6 bases, with 1 base left in between. The CDR3 spans 11 residues. Germline lookup yields CDR1 SGHRS and CDR2 YFSETQ. The chain's CDR3 is CASSLSGELFF. In DNA, the CDR3 is TGCGCCAGCAGCTTGTCCGGGGAGCTGTTTTTT. Supplemented by reference TRBV5-1 and TRBJ2-2, the full variable domain reads KAGVTQTPRYLIKTRGQQVTLSCSPISGHRSVSWYQQTPGQGLQFLFEYFSETQRNKGNFPGRFSGRQFSNSRSEMNVSTLELGDSALYLCASSLSGELFFGEGSRLTVL.

The gene calls are TRBV25-1 and TRBJ2-1, with a weak D call TRBD2 (5 bases). The CDR3 has 13 amino acids. Germline V gene lookup returns CDR1 MGHDK and CDR2 SYGVNS. V lost 0 bases to trimming and J lost 8 bases, with 8 bases between them. DNA for the CDR3: TGTGCCAGCAGTGAATATGCTAGCTATGAGCAGTTCTTC. Translating it yields CASSEYASYEQFF.

This clone appeared once. This chain connects TRBV3-1 (or the pseudogene TRBV3-2) to TRBJ1-2; a possible D gene is TRBD1 (5 bases). Trimming shortened V by 1 base and J by 4 bases, and 10 bases separated the two germline ends. This CDR3 is built from 14 residues. The germline gives CDR1 LGHDT, CDR2 YNNKEL (reference sequence). The CDR3 nucleotides are TGTGCCAGCAGCCAAGCCCCAGGGATCTATGGCTACACCTTC. Translated: CASSQAPGIYGYTF.